This T cell receptor (beta chain) was sequenced during a study of T cell repertoires in cytomegalovirus infection. Study at large: Indications came from public TCR beta signatures; they pointed to CMV infection and to a matching HLA type.

TCRdb processed the reads anew with MiXCR; each CDR3 protein has one entry. In the table there are some 700,000 distinct CDR3 sequences, 35% to 45% of which are singletons. A note on this clonotype: What it binds is unknown.

V dropped 6 bases and J dropped 1; count of bases not matched to a gene: 8. The germline V gene encodes CDR1 MDHEN and CDR2 SYDVKM. This CDR3 has 15 residues. Overall study results and limits: Pooled public TCR beta family frequency picked out CMV carriers with the relevant HLA. HLA-C-restricted CMV clonotypes gave the most frequent clonotype in two of eight donors.

V and J are TRBV28 and TRBJ2-5, with TRBD1 matching 7 bases. Input material: PBMCs. This receptor was obtained from a human donor in good health (CMV status not recorded). Some clones in this sample may be carry-over from other donors' samples. CDR3 sequence reads: CASSRFGTAQETQYF. CDR3 coding DNA: TGTGCCAGCAGCCGCTTCGGGACAGCCCAAGAGACCCAGTACTTC.